This T cell receptor beta chain was documented in a study of cytomegalovirus exposure and HLA in healthy donors. On this clone: Its specificity is unknown.

The PCR used 60 Vbeta and 13 Jbeta primers. Using immunoSEQ multiplex PCR, the repertoire was profiled, and TCRdb retains in-frame clones only, with some absent. The sample consists of about 140,000 clones, approximately 62% of them appearing once. Regarding the study as a whole: Owing to their indistinguishability, certain V segments, notably TRBV6-2 and TRBV6-3, were excluded. Analysis performed later found roughly 17,000 TCR beta sequences associated with HLA alleles at 0.05 false discovery rate.

From germline, CDR1 is MDHEN and CDR2 SYDVKM. V lost 6 bases and J lost 5; bases outside the gene matches: 11. The CDR3 runs 16 residues. The chain uses TRBV28 and TRBJ2-3; 10 bases are shared with TRBD2. The origin of this receptor is a human donor in good health. Material for sequencing was PBMCs. CDR3 sequence: CASSELAGPSGDTQYF. In nucleotides, the CDR3 is TGTGCCAGCAGCGAACTAGCGGGGCCCAGTGGAGATACGCAGTATTTT.